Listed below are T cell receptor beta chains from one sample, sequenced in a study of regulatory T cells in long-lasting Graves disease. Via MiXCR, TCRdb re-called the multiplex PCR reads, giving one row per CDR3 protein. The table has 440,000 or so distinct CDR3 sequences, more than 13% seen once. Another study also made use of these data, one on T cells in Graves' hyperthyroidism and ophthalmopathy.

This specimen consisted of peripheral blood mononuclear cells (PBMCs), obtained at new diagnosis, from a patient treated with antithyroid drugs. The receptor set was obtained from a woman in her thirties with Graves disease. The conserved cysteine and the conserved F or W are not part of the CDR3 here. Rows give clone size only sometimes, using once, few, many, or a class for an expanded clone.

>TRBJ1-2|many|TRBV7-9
ASSSPQGKGPMDGYT
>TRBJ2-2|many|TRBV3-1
ASSQGHTGELF
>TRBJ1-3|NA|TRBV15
ATSRGGGWGPGNTIY
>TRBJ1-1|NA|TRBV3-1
ASSVTGTGKNTEAF
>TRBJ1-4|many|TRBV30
AWSAEQGPGEKLF
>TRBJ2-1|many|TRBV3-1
ASSQDFGLAGGREF
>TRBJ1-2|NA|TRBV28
ASSLVQANYGYT
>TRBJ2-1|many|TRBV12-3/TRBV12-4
ASSLTPRLTSGRRNEQF
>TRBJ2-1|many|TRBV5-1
ASSVLKGGEQF
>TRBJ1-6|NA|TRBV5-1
ASNTRGGNSPLH
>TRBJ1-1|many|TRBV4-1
ASSQDKVVAF
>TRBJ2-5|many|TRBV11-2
ASSLGASMGETQY
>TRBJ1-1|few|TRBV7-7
ASSLFPLPRERDTEAF
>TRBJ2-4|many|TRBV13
ASSLGRENIQY
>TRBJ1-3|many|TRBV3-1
ASSQGSSGNTIY
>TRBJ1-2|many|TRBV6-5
ASSYGRANYGYT
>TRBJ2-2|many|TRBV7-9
ASSAPGLAGVGNTGELF
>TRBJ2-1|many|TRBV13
ATLTGYEQF
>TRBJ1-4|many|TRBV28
ASSTGPGLSNEKLF
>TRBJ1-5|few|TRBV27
ASSLSAIQPQH
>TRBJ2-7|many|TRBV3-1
ASSQDIGSYEQY
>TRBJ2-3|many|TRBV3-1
ASSQAARLDTQY
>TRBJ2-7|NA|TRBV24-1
ATSDSSSGRSYEQY
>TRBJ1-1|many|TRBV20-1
SARPSPDRLNTEAF
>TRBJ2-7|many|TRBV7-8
ASSLVPTYEQY
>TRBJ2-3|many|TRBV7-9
ASKEADTQY
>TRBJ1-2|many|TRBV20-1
SARFSRANYGYT
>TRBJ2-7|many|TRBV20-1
SATPQTVEQY
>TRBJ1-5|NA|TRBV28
ASSLIGGVGNQPQH
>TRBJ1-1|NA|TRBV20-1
SFGGTGHEAF
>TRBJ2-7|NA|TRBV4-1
ASSRVAGEYEQY
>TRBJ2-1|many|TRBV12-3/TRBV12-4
ASSGGGLAGWNEQF
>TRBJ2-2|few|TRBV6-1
ATRSEGANTGELF
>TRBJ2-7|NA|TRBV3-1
ASSQDSDEQY
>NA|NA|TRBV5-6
ASSLPSGRNEQF
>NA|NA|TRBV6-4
ASSEASGRKSTDTQY
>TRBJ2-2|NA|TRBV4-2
ASSQDSQIGELS
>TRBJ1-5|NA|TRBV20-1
SARGSRGQNQPQH
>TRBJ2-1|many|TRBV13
ASSLLAGVAYNEQF
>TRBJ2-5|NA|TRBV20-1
SAIGGEETQY
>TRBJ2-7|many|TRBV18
ASSPPVRGVNNDEQY
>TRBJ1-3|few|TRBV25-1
ASSGFGSGAAGNTIY
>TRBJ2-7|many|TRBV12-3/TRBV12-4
ASSPPVGQGTHEQY
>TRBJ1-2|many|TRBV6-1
ASRNTGSTNYGYT